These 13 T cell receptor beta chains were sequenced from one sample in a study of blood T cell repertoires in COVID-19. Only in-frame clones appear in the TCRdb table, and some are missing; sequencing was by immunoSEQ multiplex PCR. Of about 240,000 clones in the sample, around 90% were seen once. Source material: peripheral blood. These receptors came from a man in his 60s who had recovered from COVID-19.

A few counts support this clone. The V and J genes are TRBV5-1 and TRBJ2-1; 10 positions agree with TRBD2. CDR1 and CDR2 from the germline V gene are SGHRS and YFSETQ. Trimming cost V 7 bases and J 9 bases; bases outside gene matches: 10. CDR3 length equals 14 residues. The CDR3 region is CASQLAGELSEQFF. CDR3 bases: TGCGCCAGCCAGCTAGCGGGGGAGTTGAGTGAGCAGTTCTTC.

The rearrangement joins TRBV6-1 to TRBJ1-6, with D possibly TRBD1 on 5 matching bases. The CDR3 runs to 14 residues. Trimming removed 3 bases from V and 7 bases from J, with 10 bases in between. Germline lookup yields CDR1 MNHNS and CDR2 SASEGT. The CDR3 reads CASSDQGSNSPLHF. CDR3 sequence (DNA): TGTGCCAGCAGTGATCAGGGCTCCAATTCACCCCTCCACTTT.

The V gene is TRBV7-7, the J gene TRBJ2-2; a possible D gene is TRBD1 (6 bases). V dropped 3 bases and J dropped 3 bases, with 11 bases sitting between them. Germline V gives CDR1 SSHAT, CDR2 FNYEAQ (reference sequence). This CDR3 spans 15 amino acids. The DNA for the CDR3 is TGTGCCAGCAGCTTTTTTACAGGGTACACCGGGGAGCTGTTTTTT. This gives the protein CASSFFTGYTGELFF.

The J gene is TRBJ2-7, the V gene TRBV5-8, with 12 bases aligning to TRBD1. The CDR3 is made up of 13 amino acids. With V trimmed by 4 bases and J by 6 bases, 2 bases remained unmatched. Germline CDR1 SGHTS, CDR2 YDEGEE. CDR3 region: CASSRDRGREQYF. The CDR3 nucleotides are TGTGCCAGCAGCAGGGACAGGGGGCGCGAGCAGTACTTC.

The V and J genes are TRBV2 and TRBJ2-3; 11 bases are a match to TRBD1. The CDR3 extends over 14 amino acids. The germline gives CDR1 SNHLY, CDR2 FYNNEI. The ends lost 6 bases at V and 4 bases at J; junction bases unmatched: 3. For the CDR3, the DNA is TGTGCCAGCAGCGGACAGGGGGCTTCAGATACGCAGTATTTT. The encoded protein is CASSGQGASDTQYF.

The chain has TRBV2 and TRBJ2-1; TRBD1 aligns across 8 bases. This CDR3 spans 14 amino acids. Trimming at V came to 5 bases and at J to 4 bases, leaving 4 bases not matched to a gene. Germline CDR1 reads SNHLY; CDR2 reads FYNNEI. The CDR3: CASSSQGGYNEQFF. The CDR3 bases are TGTGCCAGCAGTTCACAGGGGGGATACAATGAGCAGTTCTTC.

CDR3 in DNA: TGCGCCAGCACCATGCTAGCGGGGGTTCCAGATACGCAGTATTTT. Translating it yields CASTMLAGVPDTQYF. V and J are TRBV5-1 and TRBJ2-3; the match to TRBD2 covers 10 bases. Germline V gene lookup returns CDR1 SGHRS and CDR2 YFSETQ. The J segment lost 4 bases and the V segment lost 6 bases, leaving 8 bases of the junction unmatched. This CDR3 has 15 residues. Variable domain in full (rest from reference TRBV5-1 and TRBJ2-3): KAGVTQTPRYLIKTRGQQVTLSCSPISGHRSVSWYQQTPGQGLQFLFEYFSETQRNKGNFPGRFSGRQFSNSRSEMNVSTLELGDSALYLCASTMLAGVPDTQYFGPGTRLTVL.

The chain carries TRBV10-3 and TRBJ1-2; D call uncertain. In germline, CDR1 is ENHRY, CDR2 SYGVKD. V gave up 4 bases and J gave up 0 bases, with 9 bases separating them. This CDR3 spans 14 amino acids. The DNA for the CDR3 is TGTGCCATCAGTGCCGGAGACCCTAACTATGGCTACACCTTC. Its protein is CAISAGDPNYGYTF.

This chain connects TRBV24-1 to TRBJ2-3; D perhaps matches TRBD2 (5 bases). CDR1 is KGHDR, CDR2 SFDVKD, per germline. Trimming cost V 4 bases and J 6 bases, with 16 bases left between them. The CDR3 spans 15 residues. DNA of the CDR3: TGTGCCACCAGTGACCCTCGGTCCACGGGGGATACGCAGTATTTT. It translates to CATSDPRSTGDTQYF.

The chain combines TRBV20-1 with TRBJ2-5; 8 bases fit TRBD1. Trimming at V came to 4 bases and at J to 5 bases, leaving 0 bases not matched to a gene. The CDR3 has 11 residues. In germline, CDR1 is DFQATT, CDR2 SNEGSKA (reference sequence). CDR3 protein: CSANRGETQYF. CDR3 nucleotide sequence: TGCAGTGCTAACAGGGGGGAGACCCAGTACTTC.

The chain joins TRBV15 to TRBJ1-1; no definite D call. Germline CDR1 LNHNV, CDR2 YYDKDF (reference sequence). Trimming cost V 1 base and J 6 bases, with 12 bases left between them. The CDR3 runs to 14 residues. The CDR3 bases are TGTGCCACCAGCAGAGTCGTAGGAGGTTCTGAAGCTTTCTTT. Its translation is CATSRVVGGSEAFF.

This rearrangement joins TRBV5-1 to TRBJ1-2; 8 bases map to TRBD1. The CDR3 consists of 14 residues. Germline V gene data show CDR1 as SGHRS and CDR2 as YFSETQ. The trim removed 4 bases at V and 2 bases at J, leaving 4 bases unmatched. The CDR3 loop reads CASSRGQANYGYTF. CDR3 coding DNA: TGCGCCAGCAGCCGGGGACAGGCGAACTATGGCTACACCTTC.

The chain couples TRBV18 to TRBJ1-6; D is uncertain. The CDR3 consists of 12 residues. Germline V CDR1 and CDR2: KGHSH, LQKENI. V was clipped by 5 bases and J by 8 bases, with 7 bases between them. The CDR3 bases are TGTGCCAGCTCAGAGCCTTATTCACCCCTCCACTTT. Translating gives CASSEPYSPLHF.